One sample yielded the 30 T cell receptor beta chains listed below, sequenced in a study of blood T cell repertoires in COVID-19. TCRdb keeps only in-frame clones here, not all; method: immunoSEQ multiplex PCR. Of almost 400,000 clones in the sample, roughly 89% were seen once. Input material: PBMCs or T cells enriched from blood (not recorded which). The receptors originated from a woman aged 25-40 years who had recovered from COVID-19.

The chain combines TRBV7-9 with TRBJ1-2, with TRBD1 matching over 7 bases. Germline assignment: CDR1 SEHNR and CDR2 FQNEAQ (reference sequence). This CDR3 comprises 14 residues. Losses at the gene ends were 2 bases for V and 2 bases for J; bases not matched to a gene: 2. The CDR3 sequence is CASSLWDSNYGYTF. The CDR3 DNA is TGTGCCAGCAGCTTATGGGACAGCAACTATGGCTACACCTTC.

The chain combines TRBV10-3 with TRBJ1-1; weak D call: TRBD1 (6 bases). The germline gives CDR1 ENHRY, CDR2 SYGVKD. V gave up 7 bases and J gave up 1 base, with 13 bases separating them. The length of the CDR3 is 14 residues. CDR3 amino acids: CAIKTRTANTEAFF. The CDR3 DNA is TGTGCCATCAAAACCCGGACAGCGAACACTGAAGCTTTCTTT.

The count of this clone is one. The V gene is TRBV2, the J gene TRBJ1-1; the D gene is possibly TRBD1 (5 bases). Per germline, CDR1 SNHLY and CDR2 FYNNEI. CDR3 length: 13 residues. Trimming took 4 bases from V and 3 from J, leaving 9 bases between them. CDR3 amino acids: CASSGQLHTEAFF. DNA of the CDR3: TGTGCCAGCAGTGGACAGTTGCACACTGAAGCTTTCTTT.

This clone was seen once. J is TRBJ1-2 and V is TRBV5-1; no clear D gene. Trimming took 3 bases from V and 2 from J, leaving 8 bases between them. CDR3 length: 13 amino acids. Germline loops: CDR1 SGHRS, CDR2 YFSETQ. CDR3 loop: CASSSAGNYGYTF. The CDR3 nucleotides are TGCGCCAGCAGCTCCGCCGGGAACTATGGCTACACCTTC.

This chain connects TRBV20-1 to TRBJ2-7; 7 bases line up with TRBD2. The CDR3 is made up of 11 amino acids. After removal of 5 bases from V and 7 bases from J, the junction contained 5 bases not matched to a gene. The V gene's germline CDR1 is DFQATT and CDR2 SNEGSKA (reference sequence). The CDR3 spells CSARISGEQYF. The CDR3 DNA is TGCAGTGCTCGGATTAGCGGGGAGCAGTACTTC.

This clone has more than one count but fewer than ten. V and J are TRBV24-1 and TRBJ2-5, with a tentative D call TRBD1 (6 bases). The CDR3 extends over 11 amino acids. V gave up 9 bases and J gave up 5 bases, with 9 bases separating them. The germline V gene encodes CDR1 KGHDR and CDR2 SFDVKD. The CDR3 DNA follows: TGTGCCACCGGGGGCAAGGAGACCCAGTACTTC. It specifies CATGGKETQYF.

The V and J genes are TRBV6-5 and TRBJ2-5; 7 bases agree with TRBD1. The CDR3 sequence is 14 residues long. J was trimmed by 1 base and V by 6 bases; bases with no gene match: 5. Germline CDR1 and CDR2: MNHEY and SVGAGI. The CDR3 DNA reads TGTGCCAGCAGCCCACAGGGGCCCCAAGAGACCCAGTACTTC. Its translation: CASSPQGPQETQYF.

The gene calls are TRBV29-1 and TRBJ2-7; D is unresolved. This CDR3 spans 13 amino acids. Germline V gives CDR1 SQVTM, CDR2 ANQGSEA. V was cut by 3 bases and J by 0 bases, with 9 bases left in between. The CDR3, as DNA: TGCAGCGTTGACAGTGTAAGCTCCTACGAGCAGTACTTC. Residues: CSVDSVSSYEQYF.

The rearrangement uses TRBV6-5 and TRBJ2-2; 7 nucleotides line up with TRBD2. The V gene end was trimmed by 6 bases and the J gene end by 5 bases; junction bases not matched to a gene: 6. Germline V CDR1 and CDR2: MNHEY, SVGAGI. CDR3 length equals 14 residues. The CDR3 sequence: CASSRGRETGELFF. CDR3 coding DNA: TGTGCCAGCAGCCGGGGGAGGGAAACCGGGGAGCTGTTTTTT.

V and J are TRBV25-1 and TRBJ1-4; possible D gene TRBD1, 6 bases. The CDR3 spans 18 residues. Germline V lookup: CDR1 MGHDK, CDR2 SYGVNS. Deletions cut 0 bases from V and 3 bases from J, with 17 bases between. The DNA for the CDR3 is TGTGCCAGCAGTGAATATTTCCCCGGCAGGGGACCTAATGAAAAACTGTTTTTT. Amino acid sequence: CASSEYFPGRGPNEKLFF.

CDR3 amino acids: CASSLTEYEQYF. The CDR3 DNA follows: TGTGCCAGCAGCTTAACAGAGTACGAGCAGTACTTC. V usage is TRBV7-2 and J usage is TRBJ2-7; no firm D call. Germline-derived CDR1 and CDR2 are SGHTA and FQGNSA. Trimming left V 2 bases short and J 4 bases short, with 6 bases between. This CDR3 comprises 12 residues.

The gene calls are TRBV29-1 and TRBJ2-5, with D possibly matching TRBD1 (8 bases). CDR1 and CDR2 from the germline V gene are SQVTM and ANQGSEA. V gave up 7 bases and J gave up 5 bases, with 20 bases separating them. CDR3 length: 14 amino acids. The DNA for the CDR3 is TGCAGCGCTCCCAAACAGGGGGGGAAGGAGACCCAGTACTTC. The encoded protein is CSAPKQGGKETQYF.

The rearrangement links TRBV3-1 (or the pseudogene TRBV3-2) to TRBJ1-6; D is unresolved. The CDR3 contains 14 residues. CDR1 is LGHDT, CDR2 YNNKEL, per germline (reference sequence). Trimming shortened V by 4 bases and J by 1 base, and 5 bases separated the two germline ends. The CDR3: CASSPGSYNSPLHF. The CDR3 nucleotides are TGTGCCAGCAGCCCCGGGTCCTATAATTCACCCCTCCACTTT.

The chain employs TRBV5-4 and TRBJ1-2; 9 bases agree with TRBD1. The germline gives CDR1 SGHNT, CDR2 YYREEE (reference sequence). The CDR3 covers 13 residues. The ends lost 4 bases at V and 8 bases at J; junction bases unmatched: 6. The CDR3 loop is CASSPGQGRGYTF. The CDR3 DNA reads TGTGCCAGCAGCCCTGGACAGGGGAGGGGCTACACCTTC.

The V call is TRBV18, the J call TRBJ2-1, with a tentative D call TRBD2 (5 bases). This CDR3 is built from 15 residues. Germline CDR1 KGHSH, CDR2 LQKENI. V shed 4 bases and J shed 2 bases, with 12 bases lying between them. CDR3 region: CASSLLLDAYNEQFF. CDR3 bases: TGTGCCAGCTCACTATTACTAGACGCCTACAATGAGCAGTTCTTC.

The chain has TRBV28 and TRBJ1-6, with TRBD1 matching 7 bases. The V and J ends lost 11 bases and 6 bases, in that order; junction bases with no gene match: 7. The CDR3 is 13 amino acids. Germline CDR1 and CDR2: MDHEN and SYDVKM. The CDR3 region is CASYRGANSPLHF. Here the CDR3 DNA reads TGTGCCTCATACAGGGGCGCTAATTCACCCCTCCACTTT. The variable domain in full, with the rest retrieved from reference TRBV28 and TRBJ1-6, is DVKVTQSSRYLVKRTGEKVFLECVQDMDHENMFWYRQDPGLGLRLIYFSYDVKMKEKGDIPEGYSVSREKKERFSLILESASTNQTSMYLCASYRGANSPLHFGNGTRLTVT.

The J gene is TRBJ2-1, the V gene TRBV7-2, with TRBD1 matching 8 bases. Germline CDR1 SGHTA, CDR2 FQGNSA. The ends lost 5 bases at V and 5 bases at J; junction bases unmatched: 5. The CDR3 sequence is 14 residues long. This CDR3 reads CASSPRTGNNEQFF. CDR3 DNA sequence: TGTGCCAGCAGCCCCCGGACAGGGAACAATGAGCAGTTCTTC. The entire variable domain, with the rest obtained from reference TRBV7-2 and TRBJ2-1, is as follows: GAGVSQSPSNKVTEKGKDVELRCDPISGHTALYWYRQSLGQGLEFLIYFQGNSAPDKSGLPSDRFSAERTGGSVSTLTIQRTQQEDSAVYLCASSPRTGNNEQFFGPGTRLTVL.

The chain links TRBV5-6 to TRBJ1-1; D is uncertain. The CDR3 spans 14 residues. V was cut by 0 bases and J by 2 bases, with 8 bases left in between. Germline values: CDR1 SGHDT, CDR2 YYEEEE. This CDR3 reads CASSLVARNTEAFF. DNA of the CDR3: TGTGCCAGCAGCTTGGTGGCTAGAAACACTGAAGCTTTCTTT.

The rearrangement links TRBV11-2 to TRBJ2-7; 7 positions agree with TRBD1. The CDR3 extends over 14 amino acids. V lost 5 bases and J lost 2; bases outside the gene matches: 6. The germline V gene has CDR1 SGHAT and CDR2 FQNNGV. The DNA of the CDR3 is TGTGCCAGCAGCACCTTCACAGGGGCCTACGAGCAGTACTTC. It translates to CASSTFTGAYEQYF.

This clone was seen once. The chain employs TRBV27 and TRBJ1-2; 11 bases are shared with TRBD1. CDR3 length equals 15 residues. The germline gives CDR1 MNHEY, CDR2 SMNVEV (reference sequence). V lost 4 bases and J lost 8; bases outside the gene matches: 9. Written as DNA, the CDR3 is TGTGCCAGCAGTTCCCGGACAGGGGGCGCGGAAGGCTACACCTTC. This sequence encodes CASSSRTGGAEGYTF.

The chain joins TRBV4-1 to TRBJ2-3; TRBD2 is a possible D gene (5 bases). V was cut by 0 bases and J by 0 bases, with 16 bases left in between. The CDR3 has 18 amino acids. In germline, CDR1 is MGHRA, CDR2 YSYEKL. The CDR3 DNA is TGCGCCAGCAGCCAAGATCCCCCTGGCGGGTCGAGCACAGATACGCAGTATTTT. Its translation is CASSQDPPGGSSTDTQYF.

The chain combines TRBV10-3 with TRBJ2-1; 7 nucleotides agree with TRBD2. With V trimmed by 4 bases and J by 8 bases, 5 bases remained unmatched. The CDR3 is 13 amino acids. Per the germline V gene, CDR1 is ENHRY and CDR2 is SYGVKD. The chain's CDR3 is CAISAAGLDEQFF. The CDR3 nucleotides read TGTGCCATCAGTGCAGCGGGACTGGATGAGCAGTTCTTC.

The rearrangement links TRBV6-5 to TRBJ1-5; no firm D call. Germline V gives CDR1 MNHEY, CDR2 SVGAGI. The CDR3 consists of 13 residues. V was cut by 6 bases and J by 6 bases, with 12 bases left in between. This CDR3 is CASSLSYSQPQHF. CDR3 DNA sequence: TGTGCCAGCAGCCTCTCTTATAGTCAGCCCCAGCATTTT.

CDR3 sequence reads: CASSLLGIKEETQYF. CDR3 DNA sequence: TGTGCCAGCAGTTTATTGGGCATTAAGGAAGAGACCCAGTACTTC. The V call is TRBV28, the J call TRBJ2-5, with D unresolved. CDR3 length: 15 residues. V lost 1 base, J lost 3 bases, and 12 bases lay in between. CDR1 is MDHEN and CDR2 is SYDVKM in the germline V gene. The variable domain in full, with the rest retrieved from reference TRBV28 and TRBJ2-5, is DVKVTQSSRYLVKRTGEKVFLECVQDMDHENMFWYRQDPGLGLRLIYFSYDVKMKEKGDIPEGYSVSREKKERFSLILESASTNQTSMYLCASSLLGIKEETQYFGPGTRLLVL.

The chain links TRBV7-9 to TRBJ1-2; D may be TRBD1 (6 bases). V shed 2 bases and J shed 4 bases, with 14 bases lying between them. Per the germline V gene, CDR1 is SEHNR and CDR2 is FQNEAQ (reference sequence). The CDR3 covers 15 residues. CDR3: CASSLSQGFIYGYTF. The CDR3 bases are TGTGCCAGCAGCTTAAGTCAGGGGTTCATCTATGGCTACACCTTC.

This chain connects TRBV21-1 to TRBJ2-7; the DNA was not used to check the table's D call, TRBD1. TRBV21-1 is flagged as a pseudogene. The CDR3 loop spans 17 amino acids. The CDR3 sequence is CASSKMRQGRISYEQYF. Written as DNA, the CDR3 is TGTGCCAGCAGCAAAATGCGACAGGGAAGAATCTCCTACGAGCAGTACTTC.

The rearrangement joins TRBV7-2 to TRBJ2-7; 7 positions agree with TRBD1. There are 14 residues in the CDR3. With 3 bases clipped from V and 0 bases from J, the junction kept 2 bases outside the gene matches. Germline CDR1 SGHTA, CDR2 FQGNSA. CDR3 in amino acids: CASSLGTVSYEQYF. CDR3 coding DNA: TGTGCCAGCAGCTTGGGGACAGTCTCCTACGAGCAGTACTTC.

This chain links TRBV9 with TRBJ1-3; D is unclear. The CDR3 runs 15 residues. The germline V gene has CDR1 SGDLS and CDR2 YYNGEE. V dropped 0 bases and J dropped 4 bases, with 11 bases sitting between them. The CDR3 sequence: CASSVEPTAGNTIYF. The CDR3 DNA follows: TGTGCCAGCAGCGTAGAACCCACAGCAGGAAACACCATATATTTT.

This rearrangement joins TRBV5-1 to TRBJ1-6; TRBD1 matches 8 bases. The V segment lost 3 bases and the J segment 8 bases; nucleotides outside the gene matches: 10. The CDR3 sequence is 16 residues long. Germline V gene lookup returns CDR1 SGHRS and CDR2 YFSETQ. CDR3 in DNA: TGCGCCAGCAGCTACTACCTTGGACAGGGTGATTCACCCCTCCACTTT. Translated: CASSYYLGQGDSPLHF. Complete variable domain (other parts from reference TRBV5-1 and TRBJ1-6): KAGVTQTPRYLIKTRGQQVTLSCSPISGHRSVSWYQQTPGQGLQFLFEYFSETQRNKGNFPGRFSGRQFSNSRSEMNVSTLELGDSALYLCASSYYLGQGDSPLHFGNGTRLTVT.

CDR3 coding DNA: TGTGCCAGCAGTCCCCCGAAGGGGTATGAAGAGACCCAGTACTTC. Translation: CASSPPKGYEETQYF. The rearrangement joins TRBV28 to TRBJ2-5, with TRBD1 as a possible D gene (5 bases). The germline V and J ends were trimmed by 5 bases and 3 bases, with 16 bases remaining between them. CDR1 MDHEN and CDR2 SYDVKM come from the germline V gene. This CDR3 is 15 amino acids long.